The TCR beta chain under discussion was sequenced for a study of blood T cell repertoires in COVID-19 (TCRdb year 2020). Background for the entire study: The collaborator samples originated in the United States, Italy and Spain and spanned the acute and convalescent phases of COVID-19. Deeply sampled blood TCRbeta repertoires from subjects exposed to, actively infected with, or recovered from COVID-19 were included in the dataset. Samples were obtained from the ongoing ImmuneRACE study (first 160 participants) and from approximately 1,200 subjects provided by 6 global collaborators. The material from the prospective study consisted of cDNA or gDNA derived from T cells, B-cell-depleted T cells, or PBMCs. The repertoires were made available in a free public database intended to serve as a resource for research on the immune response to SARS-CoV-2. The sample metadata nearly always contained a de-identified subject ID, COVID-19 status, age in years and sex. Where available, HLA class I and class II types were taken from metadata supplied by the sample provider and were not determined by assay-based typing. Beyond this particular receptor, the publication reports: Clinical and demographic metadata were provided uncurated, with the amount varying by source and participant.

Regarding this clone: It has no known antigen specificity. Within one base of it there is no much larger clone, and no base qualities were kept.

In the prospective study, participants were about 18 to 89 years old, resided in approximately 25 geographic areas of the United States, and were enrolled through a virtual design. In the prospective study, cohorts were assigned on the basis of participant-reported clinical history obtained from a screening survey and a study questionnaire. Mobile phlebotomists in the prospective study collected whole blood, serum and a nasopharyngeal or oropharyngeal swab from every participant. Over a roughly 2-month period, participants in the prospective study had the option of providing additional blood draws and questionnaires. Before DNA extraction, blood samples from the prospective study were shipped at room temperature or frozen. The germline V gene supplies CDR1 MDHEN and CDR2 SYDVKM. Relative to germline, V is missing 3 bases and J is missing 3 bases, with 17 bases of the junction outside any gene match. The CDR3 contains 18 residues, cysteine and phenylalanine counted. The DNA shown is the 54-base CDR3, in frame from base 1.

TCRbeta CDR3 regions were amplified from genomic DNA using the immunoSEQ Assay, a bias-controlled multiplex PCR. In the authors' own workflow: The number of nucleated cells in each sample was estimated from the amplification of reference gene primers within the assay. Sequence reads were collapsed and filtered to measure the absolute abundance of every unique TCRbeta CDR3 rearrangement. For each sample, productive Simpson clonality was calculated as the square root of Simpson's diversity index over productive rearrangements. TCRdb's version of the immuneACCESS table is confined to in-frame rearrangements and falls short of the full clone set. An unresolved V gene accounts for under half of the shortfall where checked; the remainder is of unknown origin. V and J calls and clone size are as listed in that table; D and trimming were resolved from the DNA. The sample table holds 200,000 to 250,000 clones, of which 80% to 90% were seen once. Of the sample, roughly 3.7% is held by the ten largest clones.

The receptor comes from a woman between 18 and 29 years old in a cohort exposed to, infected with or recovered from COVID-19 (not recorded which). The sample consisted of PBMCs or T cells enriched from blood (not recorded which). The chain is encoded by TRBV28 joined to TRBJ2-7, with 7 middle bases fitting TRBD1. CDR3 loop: CASSFSPDREPLHYEQYF. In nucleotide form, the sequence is TGTGCCAGCAGTTTTTCCCCAGACAGGGAGCCCCTCCACTACGAGCAGTACTTC.